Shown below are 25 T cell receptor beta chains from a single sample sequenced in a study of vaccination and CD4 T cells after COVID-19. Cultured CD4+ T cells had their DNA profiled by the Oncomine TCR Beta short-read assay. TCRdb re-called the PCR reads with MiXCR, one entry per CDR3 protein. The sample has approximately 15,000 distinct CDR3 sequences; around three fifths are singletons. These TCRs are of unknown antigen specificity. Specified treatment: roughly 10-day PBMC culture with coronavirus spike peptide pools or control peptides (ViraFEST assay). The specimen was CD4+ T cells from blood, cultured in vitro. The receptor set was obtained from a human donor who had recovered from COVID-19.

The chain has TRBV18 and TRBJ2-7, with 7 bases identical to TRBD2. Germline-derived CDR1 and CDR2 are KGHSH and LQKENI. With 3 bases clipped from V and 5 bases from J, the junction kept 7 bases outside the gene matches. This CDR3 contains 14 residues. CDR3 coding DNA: TGTGCCAGCTCACCGAGACTAGCCTTAGACGAGCAGTACTTC. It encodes CASSPRLALDEQYF.

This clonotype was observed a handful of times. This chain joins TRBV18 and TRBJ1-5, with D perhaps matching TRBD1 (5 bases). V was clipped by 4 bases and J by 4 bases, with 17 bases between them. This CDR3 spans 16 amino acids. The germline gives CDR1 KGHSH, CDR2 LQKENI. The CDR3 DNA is TGTGCCAGCTCACTGGGTCCAGGGAGAGGGAATCAGCCCCAGCATTTT. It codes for CASSLGPGRGNQPQHF.

The CDR3 bases are TGTGCCAGCAGTTCTAGCGGGAGTAGCACAGATACGCAGTATTTT. It is translated as CASSSSGSSTDTQYF. The V call is TRBV6-5, the J call TRBJ2-3; the match to TRBD2 covers 10 bases. The CDR3 is made up of 15 amino acids. Germline V gene data show CDR1 as MNHEY and CDR2 as SVGAGI. V gave up 4 bases and J gave up 0 bases; unmatched junction bases: 1.

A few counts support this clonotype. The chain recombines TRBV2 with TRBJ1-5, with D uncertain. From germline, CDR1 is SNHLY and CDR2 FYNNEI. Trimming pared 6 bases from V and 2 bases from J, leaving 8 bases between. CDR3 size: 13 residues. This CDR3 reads CASRRTGNQPQHF. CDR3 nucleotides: TGTGCCAGCAGAAGGACCGGCAATCAGCCCCAGCATTTT.

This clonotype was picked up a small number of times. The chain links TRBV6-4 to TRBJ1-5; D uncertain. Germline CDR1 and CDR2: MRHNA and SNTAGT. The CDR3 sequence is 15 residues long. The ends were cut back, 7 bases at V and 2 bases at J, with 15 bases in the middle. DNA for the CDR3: TGTGCCAGCATAAATCCGACCCCCCGCAATCAGCCCCAGCATTTT. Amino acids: CASINPTPRNQPQHF.

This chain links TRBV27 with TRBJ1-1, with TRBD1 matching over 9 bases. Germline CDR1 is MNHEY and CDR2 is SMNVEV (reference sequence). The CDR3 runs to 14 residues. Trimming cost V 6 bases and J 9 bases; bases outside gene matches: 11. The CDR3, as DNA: TGTGCCAGCAGCGGGGGACAGGGAAGATCTAAAGCTTTCTTT. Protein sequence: CASSGGQGRSKAFF.

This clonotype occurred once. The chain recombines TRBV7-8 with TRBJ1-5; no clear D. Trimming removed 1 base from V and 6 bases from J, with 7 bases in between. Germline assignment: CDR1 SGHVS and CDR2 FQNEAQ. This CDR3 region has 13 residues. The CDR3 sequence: CASSLGRGQPQHF. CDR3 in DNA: TGTGCCAGCAGCTTAGGTCGGGGTCAGCCCCAGCATTTT. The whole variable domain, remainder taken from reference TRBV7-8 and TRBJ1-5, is GAGVSQSPRYKVAKRGQDVALRCDPISGHVSLFWYQQALGQGPEFLTYFQNEAQLDKSGLPSDRFFAERPEGSVSTLKIQRTQQEDSAVYLCASSLGRGQPQHFGDGTRLSIL.

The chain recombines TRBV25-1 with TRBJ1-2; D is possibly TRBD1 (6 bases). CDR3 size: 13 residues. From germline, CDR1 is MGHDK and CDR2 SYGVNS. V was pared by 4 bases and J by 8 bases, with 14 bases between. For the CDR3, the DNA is TGTGCCAGCAGTGTTGGACAGTGGAGAGGCTACACCTTC. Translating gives CASSVGQWRGYTF.

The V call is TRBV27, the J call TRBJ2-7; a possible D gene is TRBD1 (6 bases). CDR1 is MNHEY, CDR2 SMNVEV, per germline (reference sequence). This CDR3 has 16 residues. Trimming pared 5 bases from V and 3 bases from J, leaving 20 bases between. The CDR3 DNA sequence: TGTGCCAGCAGTCCCTCGGGTTTAAGGACAGACTACGAGCAGTACTTC. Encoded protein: CASSPSGLRTDYEQYF.

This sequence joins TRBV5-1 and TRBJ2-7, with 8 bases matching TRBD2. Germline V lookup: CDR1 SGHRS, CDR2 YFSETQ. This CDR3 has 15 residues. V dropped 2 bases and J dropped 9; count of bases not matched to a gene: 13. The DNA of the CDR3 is TGCGCCAGCAGCTTACGGACTAGCTTATCGTCTGGGCAGTACTTC. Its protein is CASSLRTSLSSGQYF.

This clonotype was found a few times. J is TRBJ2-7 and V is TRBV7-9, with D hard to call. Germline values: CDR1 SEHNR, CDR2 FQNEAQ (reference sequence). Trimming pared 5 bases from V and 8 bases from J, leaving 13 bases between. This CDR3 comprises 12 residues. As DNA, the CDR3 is TGTGCCAGCAGCGAAGTGGATATTAAGCAGTACTTC. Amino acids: CASSEVDIKQYF. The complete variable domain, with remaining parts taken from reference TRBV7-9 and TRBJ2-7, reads DTGVSQNPRHKITKRGQNVTFRCDPISEHNRLYWYRQTLGQGPEFLTYFQNEAQLEKSRLLSDRFSAERPKGSFSTLEIQRTEQGDSAMYLCASSEVDIKQYFGPGTRLTVT.

Here the CDR3 reads CASRGGGYEQYF. DNA for the CDR3: TGTGCCAGCAGAGGCGGAGGCTACGAGCAGTACTTC. This chain links TRBV5-4 with TRBJ2-7, with D perhaps matching TRBD2 (5 bases). The germline V and J ends were trimmed by 5 bases and 3 bases, with 9 bases remaining between them. CDR1 is SGHNT, CDR2 YYREEE, per germline (reference sequence). The CDR3 is made up of 12 amino acids. Looking up the rest from reference TRBV5-4 and TRBJ2-7 gives the full variable domain: ETGVTQSPTHLIKTRGQQVTLRCSSQSGHNTVSWYQQALGQGPQFIFQYYREEENGRGNFPPRFSGLQFPNYSSELNVNALELDDSALYLCASRGGGYEQYFGPGTRLTVT.

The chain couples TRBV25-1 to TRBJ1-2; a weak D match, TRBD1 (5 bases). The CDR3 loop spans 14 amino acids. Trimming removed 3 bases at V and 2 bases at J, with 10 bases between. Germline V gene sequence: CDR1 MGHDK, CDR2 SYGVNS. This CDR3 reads CASSEQGLNYGYTF. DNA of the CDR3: TGTGCCAGCAGTGAGCAGGGTCTCAACTATGGCTACACCTTC.

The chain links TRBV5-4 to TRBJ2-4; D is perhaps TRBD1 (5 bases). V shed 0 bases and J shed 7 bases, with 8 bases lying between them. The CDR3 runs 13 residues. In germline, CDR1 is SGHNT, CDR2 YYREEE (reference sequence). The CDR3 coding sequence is TGTGCCAGCAGCTTGGACAGGCGGAACATTCAGTACTTC. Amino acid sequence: CASSLDRRNIQYF.

In nucleotides, the CDR3 is TGCGCCAGCAGCCGCCGGGTCTCAAGCAATCAGCCCCAGCATTTT. As protein: CASSRRVSSNQPQHF. The chain couples TRBV4-1 to TRBJ1-5; D unclear. Germline V gives CDR1 MGHRA, CDR2 YSYEKL. CDR3 length: 15 residues. The ends were cut back, 4 bases at V and 1 base at J, with 11 bases in the middle.

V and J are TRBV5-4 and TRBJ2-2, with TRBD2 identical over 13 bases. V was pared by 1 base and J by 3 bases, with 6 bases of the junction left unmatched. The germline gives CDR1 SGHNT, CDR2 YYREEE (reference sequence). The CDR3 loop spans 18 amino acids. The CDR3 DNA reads TGTGCCAGCAGCTTGCGGGGGACTAGCGGGGCGGACACCGGGGAGCTGTTTTTT. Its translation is CASSLRGTSGADTGELFF.

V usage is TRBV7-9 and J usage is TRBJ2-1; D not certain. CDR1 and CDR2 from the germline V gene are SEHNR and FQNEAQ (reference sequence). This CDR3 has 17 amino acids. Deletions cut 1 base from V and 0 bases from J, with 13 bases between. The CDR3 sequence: CASSLEQVSSSYNEQFF. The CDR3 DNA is TGTGCCAGCAGCTTAGAACAAGTCTCTAGCTCCTACAATGAGCAGTTCTTC.

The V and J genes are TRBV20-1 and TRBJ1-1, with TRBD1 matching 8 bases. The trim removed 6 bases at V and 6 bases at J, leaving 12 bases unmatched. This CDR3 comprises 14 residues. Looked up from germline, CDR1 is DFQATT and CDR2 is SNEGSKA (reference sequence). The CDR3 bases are TGCAGTGCCAGCAACGACAGGGGCAATTCTGAAGCTTTCTTT. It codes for CSASNDRGNSEAFF.

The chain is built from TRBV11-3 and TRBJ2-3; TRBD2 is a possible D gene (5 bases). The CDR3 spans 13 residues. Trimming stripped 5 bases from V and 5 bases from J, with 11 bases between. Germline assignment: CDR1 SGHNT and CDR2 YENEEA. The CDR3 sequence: CASSRESRDTQYF. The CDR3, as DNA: TGTGCCAGCAGCCGGGAATCTCGAGATACGCAGTATTTT.

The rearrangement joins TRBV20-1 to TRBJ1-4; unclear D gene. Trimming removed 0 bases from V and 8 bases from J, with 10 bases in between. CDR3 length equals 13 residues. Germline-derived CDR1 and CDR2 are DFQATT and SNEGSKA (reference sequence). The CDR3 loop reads CSARDITGEKLFF. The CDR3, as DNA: TGCAGTGCTAGAGACATAACGGGGGAAAAACTGTTTTTT.

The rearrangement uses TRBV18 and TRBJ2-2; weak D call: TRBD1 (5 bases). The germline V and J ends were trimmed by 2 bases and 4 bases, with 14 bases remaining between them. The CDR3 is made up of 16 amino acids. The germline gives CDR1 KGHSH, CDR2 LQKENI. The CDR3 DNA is TGTGCCAGCTCACCAAATCAGGGAACCAGCACCGGGGAGCTGTTTTTT. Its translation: CASSPNQGTSTGELFF.

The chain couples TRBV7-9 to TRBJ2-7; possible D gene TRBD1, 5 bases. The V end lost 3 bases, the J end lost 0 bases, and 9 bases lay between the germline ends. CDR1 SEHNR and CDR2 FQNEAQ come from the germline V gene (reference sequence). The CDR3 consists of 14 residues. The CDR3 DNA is TGTGCCAGCAGCTTGGCAGGGAACTCCTACGAGCAGTACTTC. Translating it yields CASSLAGNSYEQYF. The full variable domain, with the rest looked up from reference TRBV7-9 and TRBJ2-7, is DTGVSQNPRHKITKRGQNVTFRCDPISEHNRLYWYRQTLGQGPEFLTYFQNEAQLEKSRLLSDRFSAERPKGSFSTLEIQRTEQGDSAMYLCASSLAGNSYEQYFGPGTRLTVT.

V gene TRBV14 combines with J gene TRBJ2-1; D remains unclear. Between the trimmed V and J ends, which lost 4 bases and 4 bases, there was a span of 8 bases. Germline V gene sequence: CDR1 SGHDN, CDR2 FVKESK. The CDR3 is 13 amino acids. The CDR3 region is CASSPDLYNEQFF. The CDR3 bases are TGTGCCAGCAGCCCGGACCTTTACAATGAGCAGTTCTTC.

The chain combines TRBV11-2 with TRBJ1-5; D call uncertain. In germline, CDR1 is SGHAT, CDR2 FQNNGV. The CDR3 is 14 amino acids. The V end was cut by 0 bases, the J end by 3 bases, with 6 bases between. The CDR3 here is CASSLERFNQPQHF. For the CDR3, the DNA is TGTGCCAGCAGCTTAGAAAGGTTCAATCAGCCCCAGCATTTT.

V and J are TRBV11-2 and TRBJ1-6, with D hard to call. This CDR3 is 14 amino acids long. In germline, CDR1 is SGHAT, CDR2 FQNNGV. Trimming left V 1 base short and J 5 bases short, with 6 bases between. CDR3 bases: TGTGCCAGCAGCTTAGTAACCCATAATTCACCCCTCCACTTT. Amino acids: CASSLVTHNSPLHF.